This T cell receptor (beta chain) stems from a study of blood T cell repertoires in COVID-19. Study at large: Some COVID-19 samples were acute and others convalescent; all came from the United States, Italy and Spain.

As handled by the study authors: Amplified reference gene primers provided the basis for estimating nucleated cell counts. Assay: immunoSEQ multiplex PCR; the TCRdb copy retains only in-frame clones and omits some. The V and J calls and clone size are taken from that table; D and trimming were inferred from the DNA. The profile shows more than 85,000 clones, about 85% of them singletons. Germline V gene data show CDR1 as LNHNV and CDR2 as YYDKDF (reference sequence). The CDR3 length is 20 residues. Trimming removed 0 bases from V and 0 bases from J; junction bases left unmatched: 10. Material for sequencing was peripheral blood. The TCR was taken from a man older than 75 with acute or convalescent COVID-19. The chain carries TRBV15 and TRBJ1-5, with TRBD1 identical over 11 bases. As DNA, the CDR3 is TGTGCCACCAGCAGAGATCGCCGGGGACAGGGGGTTCATAGCAATCAGCCCCAGCATTTT. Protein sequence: CATSRDRRGQGVHSNQPQHF.